This T cell receptor (beta chain) derives from a study of T cell changes during pregnancy in multiple sclerosis. From germline, CDR1 is MNHEY and CDR2 SVGAGI. This CDR3 comprises 15 residues. The V gene lost 1 base and the J gene lost 7 bases, with 15 bases spanning the gap. Produced via immunoSEQ multiplex PCR; TCRdb's table is partial and in-frame only. This sample yields 40,000 to 45,000 clones, of which 90% are seen a single time; roughly 0.7% belongs to the top ten. This chain connects TRBV6-5 to TRBJ2-3, with D perhaps TRBD2 (6 bases). The input for sequencing was CD4+ T cells from peripheral blood mononuclear cells, taken before pregnancy. The TCR sequence derives from a female donor with multiple sclerosis, enrolled in a pregnancy study. CDR3 loop: CASSYLAVSGNTQYF. For the CDR3, the DNA is TGTGCCAGCAGTTACTTAGCGGTTTCGGGGAATACGCAGTATTTT.